This T cell receptor (beta chain) was profiled in a study of chemoradiotherapy in HPV16-positive cancers (dated by TCRdb to about 2022). Study-wide context: Using functional T-cell assays on cells from a couple of HPV16-positive patients, the researchers defined candidate HPV-specific T-cell clones and common TCR motifs. The study asked whether T-cell immunity against the HPV oncoproteins E6 and E7 changes during chemoradiotherapy and whether it affects survival. The candidate HPV-specific TCRs and motifs were then tracked in TCR repertoires from roughly 86 patients with HPV-related cancers.

With regard to this clone: It has no known antigen specificity. No much larger clonotype is one base removed from it; base qualities were not supplied.

Taken from cysteine to phenylalanine, the CDR3 has 12 residues. Only the CDR3 DNA is retained, 36 bases long and in frame from the first base. CDR1 and CDR2 are read off the germline V gene as SGHAT and FQNNGV. V loses 5 bases, J loses 5 bases, and the germline ends lie 10 bases apart. Repertoires were sampled repeatedly over the course of chemoradiotherapy so that clonal expansion in the tumor microenvironment could be followed. The study at large found these results: Among HPV16-positive patients, expansion of HPV-responsive T cells during chemoradiotherapy was associated with better recurrence-free survival. Expansion of candidate HPV-specific clones and E7-related TCR motifs was observed in the tumor microenvironment during treatment, whereas no such expansion was observed for non-HPV-specific T cells. The functional definition of HPV-specific T cells came from only two HPV16-positive patients, and the survival association was reported for HPV16-positive patients.

Preparation of the library involved the immunoSEQ multiplex PCR assay. TCRdb obtained this table from immuneACCESS and retained in-frame rearrangements with V and J assigned. These tables miss some clones; where compared with another copy, unresolved V genes account for less than half of the shortfall, and the remainder is unexplained. In this sample the table shows 2,000 to 2,500 clones, about 86% of which occur a single time. The leading ten clones occupy around 5.1% of the sample. The specimen was tumor tissue, collected from a patient who underwent chemoradiotherapy. This TCR was sampled from a human donor with HPV-associated anogenital cancer. The rearrangement combines TRBV11-2 with TRBJ2-7; a tentative D match to TRBD2 spans 5 bases. The sequenced DNA is TGTGCCAGCAGCCCCCCTAGCCACGAGCAGTACTTC. Its protein is CASSPPSHEQYF.